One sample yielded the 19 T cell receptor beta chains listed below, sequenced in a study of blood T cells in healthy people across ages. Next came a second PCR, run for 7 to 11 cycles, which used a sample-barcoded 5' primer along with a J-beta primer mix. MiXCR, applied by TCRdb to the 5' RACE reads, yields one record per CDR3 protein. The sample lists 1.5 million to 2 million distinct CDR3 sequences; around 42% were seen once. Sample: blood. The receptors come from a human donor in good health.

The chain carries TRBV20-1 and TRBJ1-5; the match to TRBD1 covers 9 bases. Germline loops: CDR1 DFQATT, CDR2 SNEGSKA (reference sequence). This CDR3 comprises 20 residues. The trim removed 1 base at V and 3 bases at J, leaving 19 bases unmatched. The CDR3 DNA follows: TGCAGTGCTAGAGGAATCCTACTAGGACCGGGACAGGGTACCAATCAGCCCCAGCATTTT. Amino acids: CSARGILLGPGQGTNQPQHF.

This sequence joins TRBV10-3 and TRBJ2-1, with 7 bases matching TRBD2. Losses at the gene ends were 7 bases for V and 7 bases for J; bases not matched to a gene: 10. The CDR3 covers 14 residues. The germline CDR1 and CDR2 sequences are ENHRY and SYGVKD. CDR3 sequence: CAITRGLEENEQFF. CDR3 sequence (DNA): TGTGCCATCACCAGAGGACTAGAAGAAAATGAGCAGTTCTTC.

CDR3 sequence (DNA): TGTGCCATCAGTGAGTCGGGCTCGAGTTCCTACAATGAGCAGTTCTTC. Protein sequence: CAISESGSSSYNEQFF. The rearrangement uses TRBV10-3 and TRBJ2-1; D not resolved. Trimming pared 0 bases from V and 1 base from J, leaving 10 bases between. This CDR3 spans 16 amino acids. Germline lookup yields CDR1 ENHRY and CDR2 SYGVKD.

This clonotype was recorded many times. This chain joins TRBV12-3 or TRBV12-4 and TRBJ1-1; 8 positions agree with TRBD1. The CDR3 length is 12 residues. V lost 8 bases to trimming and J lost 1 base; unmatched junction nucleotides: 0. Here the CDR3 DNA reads TGTGCCAGCGGACAGGGGAACACTGAAGCTTTCTTT. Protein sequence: CASGQGNTEAFF.

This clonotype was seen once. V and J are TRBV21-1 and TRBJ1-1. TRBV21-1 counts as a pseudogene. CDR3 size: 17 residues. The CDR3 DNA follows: TGTGCCAGCAGCAACCTCCCCTCTGGCGGTGTTTGGACTGAAGCTTTCTTT. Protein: CASSNLPSGGVWTEAFF.

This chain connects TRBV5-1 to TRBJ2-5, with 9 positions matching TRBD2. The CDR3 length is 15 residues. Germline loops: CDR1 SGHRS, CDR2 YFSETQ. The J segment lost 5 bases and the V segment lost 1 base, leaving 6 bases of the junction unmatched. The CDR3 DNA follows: TGCGCCAGCAGCTTGACGGCGGGGGGGTCGGAGACCCAGTACTTC. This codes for CASSLTAGGSETQYF. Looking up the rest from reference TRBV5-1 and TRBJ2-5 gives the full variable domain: KAGVTQTPRYLIKTRGQQVTLSCSPISGHRSVSWYQQTPGQGLQFLFEYFSETQRNKGNFPGRFSGRQFSNSRSEMNVSTLELGDSALYLCASSLTAGGSETQYFGPGTRLLVL.

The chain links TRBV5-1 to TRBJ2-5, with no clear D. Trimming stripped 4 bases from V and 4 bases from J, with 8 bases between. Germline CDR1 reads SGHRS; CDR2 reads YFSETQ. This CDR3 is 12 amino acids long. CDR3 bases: TGCGCCAGCAGCACGGACGGAGAGACCCAGTACTTC. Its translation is CASSTDGETQYF.

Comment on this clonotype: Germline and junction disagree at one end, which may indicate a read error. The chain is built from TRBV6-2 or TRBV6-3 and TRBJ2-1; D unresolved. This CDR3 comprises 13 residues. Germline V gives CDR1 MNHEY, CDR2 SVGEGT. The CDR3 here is CASSISFHNGQFF. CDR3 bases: TGTGCCAGCAGTATCAGTTTCCACAATGGGCAGTTCTTC.

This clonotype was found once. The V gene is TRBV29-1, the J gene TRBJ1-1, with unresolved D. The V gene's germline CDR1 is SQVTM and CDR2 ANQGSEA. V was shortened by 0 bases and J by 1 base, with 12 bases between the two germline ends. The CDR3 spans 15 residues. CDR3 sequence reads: CSVEDTGEGNTEAFF. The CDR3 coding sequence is TGCAGCGTTGAAGATACGGGAGAAGGGAACACTGAAGCTTTCTTT.

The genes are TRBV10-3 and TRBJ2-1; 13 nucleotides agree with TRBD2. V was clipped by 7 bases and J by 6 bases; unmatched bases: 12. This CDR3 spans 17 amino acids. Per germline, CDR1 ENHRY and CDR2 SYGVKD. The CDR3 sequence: CAIKGTSGGDEANEQFF. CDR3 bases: TGTGCCATCAAAGGTACTAGCGGGGGGGACGAGGCCAATGAGCAGTTCTTC.

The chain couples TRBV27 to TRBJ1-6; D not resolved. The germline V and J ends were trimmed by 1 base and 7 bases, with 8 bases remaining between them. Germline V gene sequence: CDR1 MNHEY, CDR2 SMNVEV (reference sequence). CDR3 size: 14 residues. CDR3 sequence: CASSLWRWNSPLHF. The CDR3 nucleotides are TGTGCCAGCAGTTTATGGAGATGGAATTCACCCCTCCACTTT.

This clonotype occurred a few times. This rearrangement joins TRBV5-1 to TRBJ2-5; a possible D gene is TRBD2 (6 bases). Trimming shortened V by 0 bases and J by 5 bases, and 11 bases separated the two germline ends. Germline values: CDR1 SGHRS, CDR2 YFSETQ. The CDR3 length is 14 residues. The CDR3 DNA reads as TGCGCCAGCAGCTTGGTAGCGGTAGGGGAGACCCAGTACTTC. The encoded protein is CASSLVAVGETQYF. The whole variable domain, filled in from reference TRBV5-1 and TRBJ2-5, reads KAGVTQTPRYLIKTRGQQVTLSCSPISGHRSVSWYQQTPGQGLQFLFEYFSETQRNKGNFPGRFSGRQFSNSRSEMNVSTLELGDSALYLCASSLVAVGETQYFGPGTRLLVL.

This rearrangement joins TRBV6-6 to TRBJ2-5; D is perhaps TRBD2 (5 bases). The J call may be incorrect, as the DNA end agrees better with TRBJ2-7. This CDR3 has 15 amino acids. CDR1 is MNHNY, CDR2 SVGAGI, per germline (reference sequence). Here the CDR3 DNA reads TGTGCCAGCAGTTACCATCGGGGTGTGGTGTACGAGCAGTACTTC. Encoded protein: CASSYHRGVVYEQYF.

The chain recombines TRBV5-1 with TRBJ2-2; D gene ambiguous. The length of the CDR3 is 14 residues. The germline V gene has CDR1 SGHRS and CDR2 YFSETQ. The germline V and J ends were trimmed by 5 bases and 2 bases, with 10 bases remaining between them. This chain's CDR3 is CASSSSVNTGELFF. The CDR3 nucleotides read TGCGCCAGCAGTAGTTCCGTAAACACCGGGGAGCTGTTTTTT.

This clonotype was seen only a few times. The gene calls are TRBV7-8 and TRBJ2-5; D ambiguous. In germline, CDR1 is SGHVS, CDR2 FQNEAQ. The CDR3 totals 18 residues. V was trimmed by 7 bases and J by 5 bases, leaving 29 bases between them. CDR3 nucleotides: TGTGCCAGCACCTCTATGCGGACCATATTGATGAAGGTGGAGACCCAGTACTTC. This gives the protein CASTSMRTILMKVETQYF.

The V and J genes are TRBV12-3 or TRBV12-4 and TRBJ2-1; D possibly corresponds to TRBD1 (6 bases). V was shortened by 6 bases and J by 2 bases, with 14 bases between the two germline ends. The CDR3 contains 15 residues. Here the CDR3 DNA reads TGTGCCAGCAGCCCCACAGGGCAACCCTACAATGAGCAGTTCTTC. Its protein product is CASSPTGQPYNEQFF.

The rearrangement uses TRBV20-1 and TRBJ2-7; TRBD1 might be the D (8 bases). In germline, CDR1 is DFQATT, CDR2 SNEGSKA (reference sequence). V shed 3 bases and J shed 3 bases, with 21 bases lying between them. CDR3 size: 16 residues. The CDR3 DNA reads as TGCAGTGCTAGGCCCCCACAGGGGGGGTGGGGCTACGAGCAGTACTTC. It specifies CSARPPQGGWGYEQYF.

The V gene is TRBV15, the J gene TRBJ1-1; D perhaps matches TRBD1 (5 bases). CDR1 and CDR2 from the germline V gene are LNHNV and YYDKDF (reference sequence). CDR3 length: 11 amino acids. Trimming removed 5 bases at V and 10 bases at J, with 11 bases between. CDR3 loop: CATSVAGRAFF. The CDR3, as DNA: TGTGCCACCAGCGTTGCAGGGAGAGCTTTCTTT.

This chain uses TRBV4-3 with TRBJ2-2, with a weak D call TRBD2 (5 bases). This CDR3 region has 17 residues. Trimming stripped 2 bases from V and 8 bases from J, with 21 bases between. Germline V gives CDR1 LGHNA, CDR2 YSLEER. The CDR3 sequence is CASSQTETMWGLGELFF. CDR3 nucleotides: TGCGCCAGCAGCCAAACGGAGACTATGTGGGGTTTAGGGGAGCTGTTTTTT.